The sequence of this T cell receptor beta chain was determined in a study of blood T cell repertoires in COVID-19. Study as a whole: Nucleic acid was either cDNA or gDNA, and it came from T cells, B-cell-depleted T cells, or PBMCs.

Germline loops: CDR1 MNHNS, CDR2 SASEGT. V was cut by 0 bases and J by 4 bases, with 9 bases left in between. The CDR3 covers 14 residues. Cohort assignment relied on participant-reported clinical history. The recovered donors of Cohort 3 showed two negative PCRs, clearance, or symptom resolution. In the authors' methods: Nucleated cell counts were estimated from reference gene primer amplification. TCRdb's copy holds only in-frame clones and misses some; the assay was immunoSEQ multiplex PCR. The V and J calls and the clone size are those of that table, but D and trimming were determined from the DNA. Found here are roughly 400,000 clones, more than 80% of them singletons; the top ten hold around 1.1%.

The sample was PBMCs or T cells enriched from blood (not recorded which). The TCR comes from a man aged 25-45 years who had recovered from COVID-19. This chain connects TRBV6-1 to TRBJ1-2; possibly TRBD1 for D (6 bases). CDR3 coding DNA: TGTGCCAGCAGTGAAGCGATGGACAGCTATGGCTACACCTTC. It specifies CASSEAMDSYGYTF.